The 21 T cell receptor beta chains below come from one sample, sequenced in a study of blood T cell repertoires in COVID-19. Data came from immunoSEQ multiplex PCR; TCRdb stores just in-frame clones and leaves some out. The table has approximately 160,000 clones, around 84% seen once. The sequenced material came from peripheral blood. The source is an elderly woman with acute or convalescent COVID-19.

The V gene is TRBV29-1, the J gene TRBJ2-7, with 8 positions matching TRBD2. The J segment lost 0 bases and the V segment lost 7 bases, leaving 26 bases of the junction unmatched. CDR1 and CDR2 (germline): SQVTM, ANQGSEA. The CDR3 is 20 amino acids. CDR3 bases: TGCAGCGCCGGAGTTTGGCGCCCCCTTTTAGCGGGACCTGCCTCCTACGAGCAGTACTTC. Translating gives CSAGVWRPLLAGPASYEQYF.

The chain is built from TRBV7-9 and TRBJ2-1, with 7 nucleotides matching TRBD2. The CDR3 totals 14 residues. V lost 1 base, J lost 7 bases, and 4 bases stayed unmatched. CDR1 is SEHNR, CDR2 FQNEAQ, per germline (reference sequence). In DNA, the CDR3 is TGTGCCAGCAGCTTAGTGGGTAGCGGGAATGAGCAGTTCTTC. Its translation: CASSLVGSGNEQFF.

As regards this clone: At one end the junction does not follow the germline gene, possibly because of a read error. The rearrangement links TRBV6-9 to TRBJ1-5; TRBD1 aligns across 7 bases. The CDR3 is 14 amino acids. The germline V gene has CDR1 MNHGY and CDR2 SVAAGI. The CDR3 here is CASSREEGQRGFAF. In DNA form, the CDR3 reads TGTGCCAGCAGTCGCGAGGAGGGACAGAGGGGGTTTGCCTTT.

The rearrangement links TRBV6-5 to TRBJ2-1; D unresolved. The germline V gene encodes CDR1 MNHEY and CDR2 SVGAGI. The CDR3 covers 16 residues. Trimming shortened V by 2 bases and J by 0 bases, and 11 bases separated the two germline ends. CDR3 protein: CASSYLSWSSYNEQFF. Here the CDR3 DNA reads TGTGCCAGCAGTTACCTCTCCTGGAGCTCCTACAATGAGCAGTTCTTC.

This rearrangement joins TRBV5-4 to TRBJ2-2; 13 bases align to TRBD2. The CDR3 extends over 17 amino acids. Germline V CDR1 and CDR2: SGHNT, YYREEE (reference sequence). Germline trimming cut 4 bases from V and 1 base from J; bases unmatched to any gene: 4. CDR3 amino acids: CASSPRTSGRNTGELFF. In DNA form, the CDR3 reads TGTGCCAGCAGCCCACGGACTAGCGGGAGGAACACCGGGGAGCTGTTTTTT. The whole variable domain, filled in from reference TRBV5-4 and TRBJ2-2, reads ETGVTQSPTHLIKTRGQQVTLRCSSQSGHNTVSWYQQALGQGPQFIFQYYREEENGRGNFPPRFSGLQFPNYSSELNVNALELDDSALYLCASSPRTSGRNTGELFFGEGSRLTVL.

The chain employs TRBV3-1 (or the pseudogene TRBV3-2) and TRBJ1-6; tentatively, D is TRBD1 (6 bases). Germline-derived CDR1 and CDR2 are LGHDT and YNNKEL (reference sequence). V was pared by 0 bases and J by 9 bases, with 12 bases between. CDR3 length: 15 amino acids. CDR3 DNA sequence: TGTGCCAGCAGCCAAGATATAACAGGGATTTCACCCCTCCACTTT. Protein sequence: CASSQDITGISPLHF.

The chain carries TRBV5-6 and TRBJ2-1; 7 positions agree with TRBD1. Germline CDR1 is SGHDT and CDR2 is YYEEEE. Unmatched junction bases numbered 4, after V lost 3 bases and J lost 4 bases. CDR3 size: 14 residues. The CDR3, as DNA: TGTGCCAGCAGCTCGACAGGGCTTTACAATGAGCAGTTCTTC. It encodes CASSSTGLYNEQFF.

The rearrangement links TRBV27 to TRBJ2-7; TRBD1 matches 7 bases. J lost 2 bases, V lost 6 bases, and 10 bases had no gene match. This CDR3 spans 15 amino acids. Germline CDR1 MNHEY, CDR2 SMNVEV (reference sequence). The DNA for the CDR3 is TGTGCCAGCAGCTACCTTGGACAGGTTGCCTACGAGCAGTACTTC. Protein: CASSYLGQVAYEQYF.

This rearrangement joins TRBV2 to TRBJ1-5; no clear D. The germline gives CDR1 SNHLY, CDR2 FYNNEI. The CDR3 is 15 residues long. V shed 4 bases and J shed 1 base, with 11 bases lying between them. CDR3 protein: CASSVEADSNQPQHF. CDR3 nucleotide sequence: TGTGCCAGCAGTGTGGAAGCGGACAGCAATCAGCCCCAGCATTTT.

Here the CDR3 DNA reads TGTGCCATCAGTGAATCAACACGGGATAGAGGCTCCTACGAGCAGTACTTC. It specifies CAISESTRDRGSYEQYF. V usage is TRBV10-3 and J usage is TRBJ2-7, with D maybe TRBD2 (5 bases). Between the trimmed V and J ends, which lost 3 bases and 0 bases, there was a span of 18 bases. The CDR3 spans 17 residues. Germline loops: CDR1 ENHRY, CDR2 SYGVKD.

The rearrangement joins TRBV29-1 to TRBJ2-1; D is perhaps TRBD1 (6 bases). Trimming stripped 4 bases from V and 0 bases from J, with 13 bases between. This CDR3 contains 15 residues. CDR1 is SQVTM, CDR2 ANQGSEA, per germline. The CDR3 nucleotides read TGCAGCGTTGTTTTGGGGGCGAGCTCCTACAATGAGCAGTTCTTC. Its translation: CSVVLGASSYNEQFF.

This chain connects TRBV6-2 or TRBV6-3 to TRBJ2-1; perhaps TRBD1 as D (6 bases). Trimming left V 2 bases short and J 4 bases short, with 9 bases between. The CDR3 spans 14 residues. Germline-derived CDR1 and CDR2 are MNHEY and SVGEGT. The CDR3 reads CASSYLRGYNEQFF. The CDR3 DNA sequence: TGTGCCAGCAGTTACCTAAGGGGGTACAATGAGCAGTTCTTC.

Remarks on this clone: The CDR3 does not close with the conserved phenylalanine or tryptophan, likely indicating a read error. It is unclear where the CDR3 begins or ends on the DNA, so no DNA is shown, and the CDR3 is as TCRdb lists it. The chain links TRBV2 to TRBJ1-2; the tabulated D call, TRBD1, remains unverified against the DNA. Inclusive of both ends, the CDR3 amounts to 12 amino acids. CDR1 is SNHLY, CDR2 FYNNEI, per germline. The CDR3 sequence is CASSIHRTGWHL.

The chain couples TRBV6-5 to TRBJ1-5; 9 bases agree with TRBD1. The CDR3 length is 14 residues. Per germline, CDR1 MNHEY and CDR2 SVGAGI. V dropped 6 bases and J dropped 8; count of bases not matched to a gene: 8. CDR3 bases: TGTGCCAGCAGGACAGGGGGAGGTAAGGAGCCCCAGCATTTT. The encoded protein is CASRTGGGKEPQHF.

CDR3 protein: CASSPDGSGSPDTQYF. The CDR3 coding sequence is TGTGCCAGCTCACCAGACGGATCGGGGTCCCCAGATACGCAGTATTTT. The chain couples TRBV18 to TRBJ2-3; TRBD2 might be the D (5 bases). The CDR3 consists of 16 residues. In germline, CDR1 is KGHSH, CDR2 LQKENI. Trimming stripped 2 bases from V and 4 bases from J, with 16 bases between.

The chain links TRBV5-1 to TRBJ1-2; D remains ambiguous. The CDR3 runs 14 residues. The V end was cut by 1 base, the J end by 2 bases, with 9 bases between. Germline CDR1 SGHRS, CDR2 YFSETQ. The CDR3 DNA reads TGCGCCAGCAGCTTGTTAGACTCGAACTATGGCTACACCTTC. This gives the protein CASSLLDSNYGYTF.

This clone was counted once. V usage is TRBV6-2 or TRBV6-3 and J usage is TRBJ1-5, with 8 bases aligning to TRBD1. Germline assignment: CDR1 MNHEY and CDR2 SVGEGT. The CDR3 loop spans 14 amino acids. After removal of 2 bases from V and 9 bases from J, the junction contained 6 bases not matched to a gene. The CDR3: CASSYRQGTWPQHF. For the CDR3, the DNA is TGTGCCAGCAGTTACAGACAGGGGACCTGGCCCCAGCATTTT.

The chain carries TRBV1 and TRBJ2-7; the tabulated D call, TRBD2, remains unverified against the DNA. TRBV1 is reported as a pseudogene. The CDR3 length is 14 residues. The CDR3: CTSSQGNYTYEQYF. The CDR3 coding sequence is TGCACCAGCAGCCAAGGGAACTACACCTACGAGCAGTACTTC.

The chain combines TRBV20-1 with TRBJ2-5; TRBD1 agrees at 9 bases. Losses at the gene ends were 3 bases for V and 5 bases for J; bases not matched to a gene: 10. CDR1 and CDR2 (germline): DFQATT, SNEGSKA (reference sequence). CDR3 size: 15 residues. DNA for the CDR3: TGCAGTGCTAGTACTCGCACAGGGGGCTTGGAGACCCAGTACTTC. Encoded protein: CSASTRTGGLETQYF.

The chain joins TRBV9 to TRBJ1-4, with TRBD1 matching over 7 bases. The CDR3 totals 14 residues. Per the germline V gene, CDR1 is SGDLS and CDR2 is YYNGEE. V lost 0 bases and J lost 7; bases outside the gene matches: 3. This chain's CDR3 is CASSVGGTAEKLFF. The CDR3 DNA reads TGTGCCAGCAGCGTAGGGGGGACAGCTGAAAAACTGTTTTTT.

The V and J genes are TRBV4-1 and TRBJ1-6; D remains unclear. The CDR3 extends over 17 amino acids. CDR1 and CDR2 from the germline V gene are MGHRA and YSYEKL. The V end lost 0 bases, the J end lost 0 bases, and 9 bases lay between the germline ends. The CDR3 DNA reads TGCGCCAGCAGCCAAGACGAAGTGAGCTCCTATAATTCACCCCTCCACTTT. It specifies CASSQDEVSSYNSPLHF.